This TCR beta chain was sequenced in a study of blood T cell repertoires in COVID-19 (dated by TCRdb to the early 2020s). At the level of the whole study: Collaborator samples came from the United States, Italy and Spain and covered acute and convalescent phases of COVID-19. The material from the prospective study consisted of cDNA or gDNA derived from T cells, B-cell-depleted T cells, or PBMCs. Subjects who had been exposed to COVID-19, were actively infected with it, or had recovered from it provided the deeply sampled blood TCRbeta repertoires that made up the dataset. The repertoires were released in a freely available public database meant as a resource for research on the immune response to SARS-CoV-2. Samples were obtained from the ongoing ImmuneRACE study (first 160 participants) and from over 1,000 subjects provided by 6 global collaborators. Sample metadata almost always included a de-identified subject ID, COVID-19 status, age in years and sex. Where available, HLA class I and class II types were obtained from metadata supplied by the sample provider rather than from assay-based typing.

Summary of the overall study and its limitations: The quantity of clinical and demographic metadata differed by source and by participant and was supplied without curation.

Each collaborating institution followed its own protocols to collect whole blood in K2EDTA tubes. For TCRbeta analysis, collaborator samples were shipped as frozen whole blood, as isolated PBMCs, or as DNA extracted from either sample type. Turning to this clone: Its antigen is not yet known. No base quality information exists; no much larger clone differs at one position.

TCRbeta CDR3 regions were amplified from genomic DNA using the immunoSEQ Assay, a bias-controlled multiplex PCR. As for the authors' bioinformatics: Nucleated cell counts per sample were estimated from amplification of reference gene primers within the assay. To quantify the absolute abundance of each unique TCRbeta CDR3 rearrangement, sequence reads were collapsed and filtered. For each sample, productive Simpson clonality was calculated by taking the square root of Simpson's diversity index across productive rearrangements. The source is immuneACCESS, and TCRdb retained only in-frame sequences with V and J called. Part of the clones is not carried over; for the studies checked, unresolved V genes explain less than half of this, and the remainder is unexplained. The V and J calls and clone size were taken over from that table, and D and trimming were inferred from the DNA. The sample contains around 93,000 clones, 87% of them found a single time. 15% of the sample is in the top ten clones.

The sequence derives from a human donor in a cohort sampled during active COVID-19. Sequencing was carried out using peripheral blood.

The DNA is TGTGCCTGGAGTCCCCCAGGGACAGATACGCAGTATTTT. Translated, it gives CAWSPPGTDTQYF. Recombination linked TRBV30 to TRBJ2-3; the D gene is perhaps TRBD1, from 5 matching bases. According to the germline V gene (reference sequence), CDR1 reads GTSNPN and CDR2 reads SVGIG. The CDR3 covers 13 residues, taking in both the cysteine and the phenylalanine. The CDR3 DNA has 39 bases and is translated from base 1. The V end loses 2 bases and the J end loses 3 bases, and a stretch of 9 bases separates them.